These T cell receptor beta chains were read from a single sample in a study of cytomegalovirus exposure and HLA in healthy donors. Clones were sequenced by immunoSEQ multiplex PCR, and TCRdb holds only the in-frame ones, with some missing. The repertoire holds some 100,000 clones, with roughly 80% as singletons. Sequencing was carried out using PBMCs. The receptors derive from a male donor in good health and CMV-seropositive. Both conserved end residues are part of each CDR3. The D gene is left open where the match is weak.

D | J | V | DNA | CDR3
. | TRBJ2-2 | TRBV7-9 | TGTGCCAGCAGCTTTTGGCGGAACACCGGAGAGCTGTTTTTT | CASSFWRNTGELFF
. | TRBJ2-7 | TRBV28 | TGTGCCAGCAGTTTATCCCTGACGGGTTCCTACGAGCAGTACTTC | CASSLSLTGSYEQYF
TRBD1 | TRBJ1-1 | TRBV19 | TGTGCCAAACACTTTACAGGGGGAGGAAAAAACACTGAAGCTTTCTTT | CAKHFTGGGKNTEAFF
TRBD1 | TRBJ1-5 | TRBV14 | TGTGCCAGCAGCCCTTGGGGTGGGACAGGGTGTCAGCCCCAGCATTTT | CASSPWGGTGCQPQHF
TRBD1 | TRBJ2-4 | TRBV7-9 | TGTGCCAGCAGCTTTCAGGGGGTATTCAAAAACATTCAGTACTTC | CASSFQGVFKNIQYF
TRBD1 | TRBJ1-2 | TRBV7-9 | TGTGCCAGCAGCTTAGAGACTGGACAGGGTGACTATGGCTACACCTTC | CASSLETGQGDYGYTF
. | TRBJ2-7 | TRBV4-1 | TGCGCCAGCAGCCAGCGGGCGACCGGACGGAGCACCTACGAGCAGTACTTC | CASSQRATGRSTYEQYF
. | TRBJ2-7 | TRBV23-1 | TGCGCCAGCGATATGAGTCGGCAGTACTTC | CASDMSRQYF
TRBD1 | TRBJ2-3 | TRBV5-5 | TGTGCCAGCAGCCCCGAACGACCAGGGGGCGCGGATACGCAGTATTTT | CASSPERPGGADTQYF
. | TRBJ2-2 | TRBV7-9 | TGTGCCAGCAGCTTTATCGAGACCGGGGAGCTGTTTTTT | CASSFIETGELFF
. | TRBJ2-7 | TRBV25-1 | TGTGCCAGCAGTCAGGCCTGCCAGGCCTACATCTACGAGCAGTACTTC | CASSQACQAYIYEQYF